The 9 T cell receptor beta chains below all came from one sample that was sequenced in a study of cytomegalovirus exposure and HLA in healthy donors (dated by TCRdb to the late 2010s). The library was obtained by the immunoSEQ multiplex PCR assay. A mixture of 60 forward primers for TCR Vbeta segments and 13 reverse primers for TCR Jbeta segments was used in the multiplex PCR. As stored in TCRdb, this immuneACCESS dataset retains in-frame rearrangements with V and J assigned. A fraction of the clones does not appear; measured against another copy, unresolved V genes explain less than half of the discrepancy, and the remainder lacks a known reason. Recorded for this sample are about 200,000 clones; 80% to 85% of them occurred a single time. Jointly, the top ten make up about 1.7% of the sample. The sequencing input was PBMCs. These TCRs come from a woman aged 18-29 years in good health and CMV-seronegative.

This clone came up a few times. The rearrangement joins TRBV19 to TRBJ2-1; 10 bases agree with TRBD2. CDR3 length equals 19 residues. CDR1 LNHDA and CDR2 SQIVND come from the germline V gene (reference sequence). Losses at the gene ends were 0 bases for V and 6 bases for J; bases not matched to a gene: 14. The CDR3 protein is CASSIDLRALAGEGNEQFF. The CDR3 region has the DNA TGTGCCAGTAGTATAGATCTGAGGGCCCTAGCGGGAGAGGGCAATGAGCAGTTCTTC.

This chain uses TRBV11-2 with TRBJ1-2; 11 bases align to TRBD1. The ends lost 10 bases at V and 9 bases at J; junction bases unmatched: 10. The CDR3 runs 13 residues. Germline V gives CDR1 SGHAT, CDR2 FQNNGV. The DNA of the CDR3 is TGTGCCATCCCGGGACAGGGGGGAAGAAGCTACACCTTC. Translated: CAIPGQGGRSYTF.

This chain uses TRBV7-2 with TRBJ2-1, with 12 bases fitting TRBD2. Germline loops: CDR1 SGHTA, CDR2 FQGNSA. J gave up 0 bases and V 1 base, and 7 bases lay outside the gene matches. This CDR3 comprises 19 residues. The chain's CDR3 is CASSLGVLAGGSSYNEQFF. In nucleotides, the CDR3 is TGTGCCAGCAGCTTAGGGGTTCTAGCGGGGGGGAGCTCCTACAATGAGCAGTTCTTC.

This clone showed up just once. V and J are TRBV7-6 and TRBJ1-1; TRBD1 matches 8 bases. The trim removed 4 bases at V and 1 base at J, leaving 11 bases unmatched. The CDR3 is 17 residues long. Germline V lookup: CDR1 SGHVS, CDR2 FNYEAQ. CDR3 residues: CASSSAHTGQANTEAFF. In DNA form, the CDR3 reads TGTGCCAGCAGCTCAGCCCATACGGGACAGGCGAACACTGAAGCTTTCTTT.

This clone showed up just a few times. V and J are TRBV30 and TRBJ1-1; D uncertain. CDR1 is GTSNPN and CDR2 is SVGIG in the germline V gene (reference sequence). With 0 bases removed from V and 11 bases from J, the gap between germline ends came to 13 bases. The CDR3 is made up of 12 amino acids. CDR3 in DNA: TGTGCCTGGAGTGTAACCCCATCCGGGGCTTTCTTT. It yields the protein CAWSVTPSGAFF.

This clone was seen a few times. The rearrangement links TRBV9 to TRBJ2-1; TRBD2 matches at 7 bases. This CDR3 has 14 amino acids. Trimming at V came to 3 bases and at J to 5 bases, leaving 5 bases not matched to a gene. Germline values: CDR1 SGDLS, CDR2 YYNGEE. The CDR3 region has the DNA TGTGCCAGCAGCGGGCGGGAGTCCCACAATGAGCAGTTCTTC. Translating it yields CASSGRESHNEQFF. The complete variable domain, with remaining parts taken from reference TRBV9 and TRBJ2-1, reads DSGVTQTPKHLITATGQRVTLRCSPRSGDLSVYWYQQSLDQGLQFLIQYYNGEERAKGNILERFSAQQFPDLHSELNLSSLELGDSALYFCASSGRESHNEQFFGPGTRLTVL.

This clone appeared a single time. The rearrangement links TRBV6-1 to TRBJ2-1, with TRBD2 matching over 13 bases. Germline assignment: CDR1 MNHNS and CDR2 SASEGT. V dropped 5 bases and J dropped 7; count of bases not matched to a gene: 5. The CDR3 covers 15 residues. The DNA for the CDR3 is TGTGCCAGCAGTTGGGGGGGACTAGCGGGGAATGAGCAGTTCTTC. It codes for CASSWGGLAGNEQFF.

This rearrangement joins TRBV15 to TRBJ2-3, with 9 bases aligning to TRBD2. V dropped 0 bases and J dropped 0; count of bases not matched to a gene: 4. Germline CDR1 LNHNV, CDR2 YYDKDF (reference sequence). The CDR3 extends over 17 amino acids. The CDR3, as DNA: TGTGCCACCAGCAGAGAAACAGGACTAGCGAGCACAGATACGCAGTATTTT. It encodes CATSRETGLASTDTQYF.

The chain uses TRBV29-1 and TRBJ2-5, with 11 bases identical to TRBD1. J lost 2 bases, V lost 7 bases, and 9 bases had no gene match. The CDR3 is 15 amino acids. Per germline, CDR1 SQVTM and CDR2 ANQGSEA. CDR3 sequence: CSDHQRDRGQETQYF. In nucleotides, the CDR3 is TGCAGCGATCACCAACGGGACAGGGGGCAAGAGACCCAGTACTTC.